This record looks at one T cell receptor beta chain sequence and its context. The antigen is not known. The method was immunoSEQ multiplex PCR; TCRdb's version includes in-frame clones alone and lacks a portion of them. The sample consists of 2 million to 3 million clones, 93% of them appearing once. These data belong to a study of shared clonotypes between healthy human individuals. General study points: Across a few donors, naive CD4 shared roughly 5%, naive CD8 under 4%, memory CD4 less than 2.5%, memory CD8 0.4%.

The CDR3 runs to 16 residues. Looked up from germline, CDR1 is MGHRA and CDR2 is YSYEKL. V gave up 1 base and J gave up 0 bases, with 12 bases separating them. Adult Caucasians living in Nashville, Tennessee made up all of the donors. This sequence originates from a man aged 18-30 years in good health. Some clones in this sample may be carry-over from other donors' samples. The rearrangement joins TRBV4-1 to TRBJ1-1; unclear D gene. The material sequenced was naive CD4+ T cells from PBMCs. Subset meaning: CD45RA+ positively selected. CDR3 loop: CASSQGTFGVNTEAFF. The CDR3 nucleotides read TGCGCCAGCAGCCAAGGAACTTTCGGTGTGAACACTGAAGCTTTCTTT.